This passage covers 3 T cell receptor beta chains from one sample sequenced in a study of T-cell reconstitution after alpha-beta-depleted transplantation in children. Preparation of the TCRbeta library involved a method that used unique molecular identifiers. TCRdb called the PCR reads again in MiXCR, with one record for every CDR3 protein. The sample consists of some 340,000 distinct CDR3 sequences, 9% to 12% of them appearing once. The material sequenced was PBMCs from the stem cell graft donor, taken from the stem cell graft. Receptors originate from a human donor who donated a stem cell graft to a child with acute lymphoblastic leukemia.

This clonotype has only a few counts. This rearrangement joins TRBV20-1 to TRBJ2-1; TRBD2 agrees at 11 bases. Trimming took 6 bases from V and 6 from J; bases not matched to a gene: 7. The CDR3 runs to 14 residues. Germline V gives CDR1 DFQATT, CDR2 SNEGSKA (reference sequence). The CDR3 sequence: CSAQLAGDVNEQFF. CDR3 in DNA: TGCAGTGCGCAACTAGCGGGAGACGTCAATGAGCAGTTCTTC.

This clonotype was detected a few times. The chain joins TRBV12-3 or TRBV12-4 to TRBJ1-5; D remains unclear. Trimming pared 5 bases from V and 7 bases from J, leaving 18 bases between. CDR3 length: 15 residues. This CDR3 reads CASSAPARGRQPQHF. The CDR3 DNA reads TGTGCCAGCAGTGCCCCTGCGCGAGGGAGACAGCCCCAGCATTTT.

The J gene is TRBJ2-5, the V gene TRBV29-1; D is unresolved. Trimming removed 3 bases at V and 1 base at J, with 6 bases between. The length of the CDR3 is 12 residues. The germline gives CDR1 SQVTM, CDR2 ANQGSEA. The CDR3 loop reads CSVDPIQETQYF. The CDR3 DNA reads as TGCAGCGTTGATCCCATCCAAGAGACCCAGTACTTC.